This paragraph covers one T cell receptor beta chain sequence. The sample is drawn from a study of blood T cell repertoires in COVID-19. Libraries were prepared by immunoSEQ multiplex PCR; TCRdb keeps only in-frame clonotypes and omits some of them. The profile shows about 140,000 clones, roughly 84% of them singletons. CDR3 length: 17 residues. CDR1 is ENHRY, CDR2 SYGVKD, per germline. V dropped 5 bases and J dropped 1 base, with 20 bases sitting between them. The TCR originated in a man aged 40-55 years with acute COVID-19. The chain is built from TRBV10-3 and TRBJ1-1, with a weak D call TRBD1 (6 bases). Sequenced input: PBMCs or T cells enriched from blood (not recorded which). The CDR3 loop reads CAISLDPTKGENTEAFF. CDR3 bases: TGTGCCATCAGTCTTGACCCGACCAAGGGGGAGAACACTGAAGCTTTCTTT.